This entry concerns a single T cell receptor beta chain. Its antigen has not been determined. Base qualities are missing; no much larger clone stands one base away. The data originate from a study of blood T cell repertoires in COVID-19 (dated by TCRdb to the early 2020s). With regard to the full study: The collaborator samples originated in the United States, Italy and Spain and spanned the acute and convalescent phases of COVID-19. The material from the prospective study consisted of cDNA or gDNA derived from T cells, B-cell-depleted T cells, or PBMCs. The dataset comprised deeply sampled blood TCRbeta repertoires from subjects exposed to, actively infected with, or recovered from COVID-19. The repertoires were made available in a free public database intended to serve as a resource for research on the immune response to SARS-CoV-2. Samples came from the ongoing ImmuneRACE study (first 160 participants) plus 1,254 subjects from 6 global collaborators. Nearly every sample came with metadata listing a de-identified subject ID, COVID-19 status, age in years and sex. HLA class I and class II types, where available, came from metadata supplied by the sample provider rather than from assay-based typing.

At one collaborating source in Seattle, patients were enrolled during active infection and were followed longitudinally through the course of disease. Whole blood was collected in K2EDTA tubes by collaborating institutions according to the institutions' own protocols. For TCRbeta analysis, collaborator samples were shipped as frozen whole blood, as isolated PBMCs, or as DNA extracted from either sample type. Based on the germline V gene, the CDR1 and CDR2 sequences are KGHSH and LQKENI. From its cysteine to its phenylalanine, the CDR3 spans 14 amino acids. Only the CDR3 portion is preserved as DNA: 42 bases, with reading frame beginning at the first base. Here V drops 4 bases and J drops 3 bases, and the junction holds 5 bases not matched to any gene. Beyond this particular receptor, the publication reports: The quantity of clinical and demographic metadata differed by source and by participant and was supplied without curation.

The immunoSEQ Assay, a bias-controlled multiplex PCR, was used to amplify TCRbeta CDR3 regions from genomic DNA. As for the authors' bioinformatics: Nucleated cell counts per sample were estimated from amplification of reference gene primers within the assay. To quantify the absolute abundance of each unique TCRbeta CDR3 rearrangement, sequence reads were collapsed and filtered. For each sample, productive Simpson clonality was calculated by taking the square root of Simpson's diversity index across productive rearrangements. This immuneACCESS table, as held by TCRdb, lists in-frame sequences with V and J called but not all clones. Of the missing ones, under half trace to an unresolved V gene in checked studies; the others have no known cause. The D gene and trimming were derived from the DNA, and the V and J assignments and clone size from that table. The sample profile shows about 420,000 clones; approximately 90% of them were found once. The ten largest make up more than 0.7% of the sample.

This TCR was recovered from a man younger than 35 with COVID-19, enrolled during active disease. The sequenced sample consisted of peripheral blood. This receptor chain uses TRBV18 and TRBJ1-1, with TRBD1 identical over 7 junction bases. The CDR3 reads CASSRFDRDTEAFF. The bases read TGTGCCAGCTCACGCTTTGACAGGGACACTGAAGCTTTCTTT.